This T cell receptor beta chain originates from a study of CD8+ T cells in alopecia areata listed by TCRdb under 2018. About the study as a whole: Treated patients were enrolled in an open-label pilot trial of oral tofacitinib at 5 to 10 mg twice daily for moderate-to-severe alopecia areata. RNA came from the PAXgene miRNA kit for fixed scalp, the miRNeasy kit for PBMCs, and the RNeasy kit for mouse skin. Scalp clonality was compared across normal scalp (n=4), patchy alopecia areata scalp (n=8), and alopecia totalis/universalis scalp (n=8). Tofacitinib was administered for 6 to 18 months, and 6 months of follow-up off drug were then conducted to assess delayed response and recurrence. TCRbeta CDR3 regions were amplified by immunoSEQ multiplex PCR with 35 Vbeta forward and 13 Jbeta reverse primers. Biopsies were taken from tofacitinib-treated patients at baseline and at 4 and 24 weeks of treatment, and a later scalp biopsy was taken in several of the tofacitinib-treated patients. On the human side, TCRbeta sequencing was run on scalp tissue and on sorted CD4+ and CD8+ peripheral blood T cells from healthy controls and from alopecia areata patients with either patchy or totalis/universalis disease. To study T cell clonal expansion in alopecia areata, the researchers applied high-throughput TCRbeta sequencing to both the C3H/HeJ mouse model and human patients. What the study reported, not specific to this receptor: Lesional scalp, especially in alopecia totalis/universalis, showed higher clonality and more expanded CD8+ clones than normal scalp, suggesting antigenic drive. Shared TCR sequences between patients were less evident than in mice, which may be partly attributable to HLA diversity in the patient population. Resident alphabeta T cells in normal human skin are also sequenced, complicating scalp TCR repertoire analysis, unlike mouse skin dominated by gammadelta T cells.

Library preparation used the immunoSEQ multiplex PCR assay. For TCR sequencing, RNA was extracted from every sample and reverse transcribed into cDNA to serve as template. SuperScript III was used for first-strand cDNA synthesis, primed with a 2:1 mix of oligo-dT and random hexamers. Amplification bias was assessed with a synthetic immune receptor repertoire, and residual bias was removed computationally. As for the original processing: After raw reads were preprocessed to remove errors, the CDR3 was defined following IMGT conventions as running from the conserved cysteine to phenylalanine. Clonality was computed by normalizing Shannon entropy by log2 of the number of productive unique TCRs and subtracting the result from 1. Whether scalp clones were CD4 or CD8 was inferred by matching scalp TCRbeta sequences against CD4 and CD8 repertoires sorted from blood. TCRdb carries this immuneACCESS record with in-frame sequences only. Its versions omit some clonotypes, under half of them owing to an unresolved V gene in the studies checked, with the rest unexplained. V and J calls and clone size are copied from that table; D and trimming were computed from the DNA. A total of about 180,000 clones appear in this sample, roughly 60% of them only once. Jointly, the top ten make up 1.7% of the sample.

The label giving this sample's time point can be read as: baseline before oral tofacitinib. From alopecia areata patients, peripheral blood was collected along with lesional scalp punch biopsies. PBMCs were isolated by density centrifugation and stained for CD3, CD4 and CD8, after which CD4+ and CD8+ T cells were sorted on a FACSAria. This clone appeared a single time. This receptor's antigen is unknown. No much larger clonotype is one base removed from it; base qualities were not supplied. This sequence was found in a human donor with alopecia areata. Sequenced material: CD4+ T cells sorted from blood, taken at week 0.

The sequenced DNA: TGTGCCAGCAGCCGCGACAGATTCTATGGCTACACCTTC. Translation gives CASSRDRFYGYTF. The sequence is built from TRBV7-2 and TRBJ1-2; the D segment could be TRBD1, given 5 matching bases. CDR1 and CDR2 are read off the germline V gene as SGHTA and FQGNSA. There are 13 amino acids in the CDR3, from cysteine to phenylalanine inclusive. Solely the CDR3 DNA is kept, with 39 bases framed from the first base. V is clipped by 5 bases and J by 4 bases, and the sequence between their germline boundaries is 11 bases long.